The rows below give T cell receptor beta chains drawn from one sample of a study of graft-versus-host responses after intestinal transplantation. No antigen has been identified for these receptors. Libraries were prepared by immunoSEQ multiplex PCR; TCRdb keeps only in-frame clonotypes and omits some of them. This sample yields 100,000 to 120,000 clones, of which 80% to 95% are seen a single time; roughly 0.5% belongs to the top ten. The starting material was unstimulated CD8+ T cells sorted from spleen or lymph node cells, obtained before intestinal transplant. These receptor sequences come from a human donor who received an intestinal transplant. The CDR3 runs from the conserved cysteine through the conserved F or W. The order of the fields is J gene, V gene, clone size, D gene, CDR3 protein, CDR3 DNA. D genes are given only for firm matches. Clone size is stated in some rows and not others, as once, few, many or a class when expanded.

j_call: TRBJ2-6; v_call: TRBV28; clone_size: once; d_call: NA; cdr3_aa: CASSSSGHPTSGANVLTF; cdr3_nt: NA
j_call: TRBJ2-7; v_call: TRBV5-4; clone_size: NA; d_call: NA; cdr3_aa: CASSSPTSNYEQYF; cdr3_nt: TGTGCCAGCAGCTCGCCGACTAGTAACTACGAGCAGTACTTC
j_call: TRBJ2-1; v_call: TRBV10-3; clone_size: NA; d_call: NA; cdr3_aa: CAISESTGNEQFF; cdr3_nt: TGTGCCATCAGTGAGTCGACAGGAAATGAGCAGTTCTTC
j_call: TRBJ2-3; v_call: TRBV5-1; clone_size: NA; d_call: NA; cdr3_aa: CASRPRGGTDTQYF; cdr3_nt: TGCGCCAGCCGCCCAAGGGGGGGCACAGATACGCAGTATTTT
j_call: TRBJ2-5; v_call: TRBV7-9; clone_size: few; d_call: TRBD1; cdr3_aa: CASGQVKQETQYF; cdr3_nt: TGTGCCAGCGGACAGGTTAAACAAGAGACCCAGTACTTC
j_call: TRBJ1-5; v_call: TRBV4-1; clone_size: once; d_call: NA; cdr3_aa: CASSQEGLNQPQHF; cdr3_nt: TGCGCCAGCAGCCAAGAGGGGCTAAATCAGCCCCAGCATTTT
j_call: TRBJ2-7; v_call: TRBV27; clone_size: NA; d_call: TRBD1; cdr3_aa: CASRTGAYEQYF; cdr3_nt: TGTGCCAGTCGGACAGGAGCCTACGAGCAGTACTTC
j_call: TRBJ2-7; v_call: TRBV2; clone_size: NA; d_call: NA; cdr3_aa: CASSEGGMTTMFFYEQYF; cdr3_nt: TGTGCCAGCAGTGAAGGCGGGATGACTACCATGTTCTTCTACGAGCAGTACTTC
j_call: TRBJ1-3; v_call: TRBV4-2; clone_size: NA; d_call: NA; cdr3_aa: CASSQSQGGNTIYF; cdr3_nt: TGTGCCAGCAGCCAATCCCAGGGAGGAAACACCATATATTTT
j_call: TRBJ2-5; v_call: TRBV4-1; clone_size: NA; d_call: NA; cdr3_aa: CASSPILRAGGRSETQYF; cdr3_nt: TGCGCCAGCAGCCCAATCCTTAGAGCGGGCGGCCGGTCGGAGACCCAGTACTTC
j_call: TRBJ2-1; v_call: TRBV6-5; clone_size: NA; d_call: NA; cdr3_aa: CASSYDSGDNEQFF; cdr3_nt: TGTGCCAGCAGTTACGATAGTGGGGACAATGAGCAGTTCTTC
j_call: TRBJ1-3; v_call: TRBV7-6; clone_size: NA; d_call: NA; cdr3_aa: CASSLGPDSGNTIYF; cdr3_nt: TGTGCCAGCAGCTTAGGGCCGGACTCTGGAAACACCATATATTTT
j_call: TRBJ2-5; v_call: TRBV15; clone_size: NA; d_call: NA; cdr3_aa: CATSRATGSLMPQYF; cdr3_nt: TGTGCCACCAGCAGGGCCACAGGGTCCCTAATGCCCCAGTACTTC
j_call: TRBJ2-7; v_call: TRBV5-8; clone_size: NA; d_call: NA; cdr3_aa: CASSSRGIYEQYF; cdr3_nt: TGTGCCAGCAGCTCCCGGGGTATCTACGAGCAGTACTTC
j_call: TRBJ2-1; v_call: TRBV11-2; clone_size: once; d_call: TRBD2; cdr3_aa: CASTRSYSGRDEQFF; cdr3_nt: TGTGCCAGCACCAGAAGCTATAGCGGGAGGGATGAGCAGTTCTTC
j_call: TRBJ2-5; v_call: TRBV19; clone_size: NA; d_call: NA; cdr3_aa: CASSIFGGDETQYF; cdr3_nt: TGTGCCAGTAGTATATTTGGGGGCGATGAGACCCAGTACTTC
j_call: TRBJ2-1; v_call: TRBV28; clone_size: NA; d_call: NA; cdr3_aa: CASSFGPYNEQFF; cdr3_nt: TGTGCCAGCAGTTTTGGGCCCTACAATGAGCAGTTCTTC
j_call: TRBJ2-7; v_call: TRBV6-5; clone_size: once; d_call: TRBD1; cdr3_aa: CASRDRGDEQYF; cdr3_nt: TGTGCCAGCAGGGACAGGGGGGACGAGCAGTACTTC
j_call: TRBJ2-7; v_call: TRBV5-4; clone_size: few; d_call: NA; cdr3_aa: CASSWGPGGAGGFYEQYF; cdr3_nt: TGTGCCAGCAGCTGGGGGCCGGGTGGGGCTGGGGGCTTCTACGAGCAGTACTTC
j_call: TRBJ1-1; v_call: TRBV5-6; clone_size: NA; d_call: TRBD1; cdr3_aa: CASSLGDRWATEAFF; cdr3_nt: TGTGCCAGCAGCTTGGGGGACAGGTGGGCCACTGAAGCTTTCTTT
j_call: TRBJ2-3; v_call: TRBV4-1; clone_size: NA; d_call: TRBD2; cdr3_aa: CASSQESGLAGDTQYF; cdr3_nt: TGCGCCAGCAGCCAAGAGAGTGGACTAGCGGGAGATACGCAGTATTTT
j_call: TRBJ2-5; v_call: TRBV5-1; clone_size: NA; d_call: NA; cdr3_aa: CASSLPGGQETQYF; cdr3_nt: TGCGCCAGCAGCTTGCCAGGAGGACAAGAGACCCAGTACTTC
j_call: TRBJ2-7; v_call: TRBV11-2; clone_size: NA; d_call: NA; cdr3_aa: CASSLDPTYEQYF; cdr3_nt: TGTGCCAGCAGCTTAGACCCCACGTACGAGCAGTACTTC
j_call: TRBJ2-5; v_call: TRBV7-9; clone_size: NA; d_call: NA; cdr3_aa: CASSLGPTEGETQYF; cdr3_nt: TGTGCCAGCAGCTTAGGTCCCACGGAGGGAGAGACCCAGTACTTC
j_call: TRBJ2-1; v_call: TRBV2; clone_size: NA; d_call: NA; cdr3_aa: CASSPGGEQFF; cdr3_nt: TGTGCCAGCAGCCCCGGGGGCGAGCAGTTCTTC
j_call: TRBJ2-2; v_call: TRBV27; clone_size: NA; d_call: NA; cdr3_aa: CASSLRFGTGELFF; cdr3_nt: TGTGCCAGCAGTCTAAGATTTGGGACCGGGGAGCTGTTTTTT
j_call: TRBJ1-1; v_call: TRBV2; clone_size: NA; d_call: NA; cdr3_aa: CARSQGSREAFF; cdr3_nt: TGTGCCAGATCTCAGGGAAGCAGAGAAGCTTTCTTT
j_call: TRBJ2-5; v_call: TRBV5-6; clone_size: NA; d_call: NA; cdr3_aa: CATGAQETQYF; cdr3_nt: TGTGCCACCGGTGCCCAAGAGACCCAGTACTTC
j_call: TRBJ2-7; v_call: TRBV19; clone_size: NA; d_call: NA; cdr3_aa: CASSGGTPSYEQYF; cdr3_nt: TGTGCCAGTAGTGGGGGGACGCCTTCCTACGAGCAGTACTTC
j_call: TRBJ2-3; v_call: TRBV7-2; clone_size: NA; d_call: TRBD2; cdr3_aa: CASSLPGLAGVTDTQYF; cdr3_nt: TGTGCCAGCAGCTTACCCGGACTAGCGGGTGTCACAGATACGCAGTATTTT
j_call: TRBJ2-1; v_call: TRBV25-1; clone_size: NA; d_call: NA; cdr3_aa: CASSERTALGAYNEQFF; cdr3_nt: TGTGCCAGCAGTGAACGGACAGCCTTGGGGGCCTACAATGAGCAGTTCTTC
j_call: TRBJ2-7; v_call: TRBV30; clone_size: NA; d_call: NA; cdr3_aa: CAWSVLTFSYEQYF; cdr3_nt: TGTGCCTGGAGTGTACTCACGTTCTCCTACGAGCAGTACTTC
j_call: TRBJ2-5; v_call: TRBV7-9; clone_size: NA; d_call: NA; cdr3_aa: CASSPGTSQYF; cdr3_nt: TGTGCCAGCAGCCCCGGGACATCCCAGTACTTC
j_call: TRBJ2-3; v_call: TRBV27; clone_size: NA; d_call: NA; cdr3_aa: CASSSPVAGSTDTQYF; cdr3_nt: TGTGCCAGCAGTTCCCCTGTTGCAGGAAGCACAGATACGCAGTATTTT
j_call: TRBJ2-1; v_call: TRBV4-1; clone_size: NA; d_call: TRBD2; cdr3_aa: CASSQGPGLADYNEQFF; cdr3_nt: TGCGCCAGCAGCCAGGGACCGGGACTAGCAGACTACAATGAGCAGTTCTTC
j_call: TRBJ2-1; v_call: TRBV19; clone_size: NA; d_call: NA; cdr3_aa: CASSSSELSEQFF; cdr3_nt: TGTGCCAGTAGTTCTAGTGAGTTGAGTGAGCAGTTCTTC
j_call: TRBJ2-7; v_call: TRBV2; clone_size: NA; d_call: NA; cdr3_aa: CVCRRGTAYEQYF; cdr3_nt: TGTGTCTGCAGGAGGGGGACGGCATACGAGCAGTACTTC
j_call: TRBJ2-2; v_call: TRBV14; clone_size: NA; d_call: NA; cdr3_aa: CASSQTIAGELFF; cdr3_nt: TGTGCCAGCAGCCAAACGATCGCCGGGGAGCTGTTTTTT
j_call: TRBJ2-3; v_call: TRBV7-9; clone_size: NA; d_call: NA; cdr3_aa: CASRGPITKRTDTQYF; cdr3_nt: TGTGCCAGCAGAGGACCTATAACGAAACGCACAGATACGCAGTATTTT
j_call: TRBJ2-7; v_call: TRBV10-3; clone_size: NA; d_call: TRBD1; cdr3_aa: CAISERRGQGNYEQYF; cdr3_nt: TGTGCCATCAGTGAGCGGCGGGGACAGGGGAACTACGAGCAGTACTTC
j_call: TRBJ1-1; v_call: TRBV5-1; clone_size: NA; d_call: NA; cdr3_aa: CASGGSTEAFF; cdr3_nt: TGCGCCAGCGGGGGGTCCACTGAAGCTTTCTTT
j_call: TRBJ1-1; v_call: TRBV7-6; clone_size: NA; d_call: NA; cdr3_aa: CASSPPEGEAYTEAFF; cdr3_nt: TGTGCCAGCAGCCCCCCGGAAGGGGAGGCTTACACTGAAGCTTTCTTT
j_call: TRBJ2-1; v_call: TRBV11-2; clone_size: NA; d_call: TRBD2; cdr3_aa: CASSPTTSGSRNEQFF; cdr3_nt: TGTGCCAGCAGCCCGACCACTAGCGGGAGTAGGAATGAGCAGTTCTTC
j_call: TRBJ2-7; v_call: TRBV11-2; clone_size: NA; d_call: NA; cdr3_aa: CASSLEPHIGLLREQYF; cdr3_nt: TGTGCCAGCAGCTTAGAGCCACACATCGGACTGCTACGAGAGCAGTACTTC
j_call: TRBJ1-5; v_call: TRBV6-1; clone_size: NA; d_call: TRBD1; cdr3_aa: CASSETGFNQPQHF; cdr3_nt: TGTGCCAGCAGTGAGACAGGGTTCAATCAGCCCCAGCATTTT
j_call: TRBJ2-1; v_call: TRBV23-1; clone_size: NA; d_call: NA; cdr3_aa: CASSLDLGNEQFF; cdr3_nt: TGCGCCAGCAGTCTGGACTTGGGCAATGAGCAGTTCTTC
j_call: TRBJ1-1; v_call: TRBV7-3; clone_size: NA; d_call: NA; cdr3_aa: CASSLGPFGQNTEAFF; cdr3_nt: TGTGCCAGCAGCTTAGGGCCCTTTGGGCAGAACACTGAAGCTTTCTTT
j_call: TRBJ2-5; v_call: TRBV7-9; clone_size: NA; d_call: NA; cdr3_aa: CASSFSGTTGETQYF; cdr3_nt: TGTGCCAGCAGCTTCAGTGGCACCACTGGGGAGACCCAGTACTTC
j_call: TRBJ1-1; v_call: TRBV28; clone_size: NA; d_call: TRBD1; cdr3_aa: CASSTHGTVAEAFF; cdr3_nt: TGTGCCAGCAGCACCCATGGGACAGTCGCTGAAGCTTTCTTT
j_call: TRBJ2-7; v_call: TRBV11-2; clone_size: NA; d_call: NA; cdr3_aa: CASSLESAVGEQYF; cdr3_nt: TGTGCCAGCAGCTTAGAATCCGCCGTCGGGGAGCAGTACTTC
j_call: TRBJ2-7; v_call: TRBV19; clone_size: NA; d_call: NA; cdr3_aa: CASSAGPSYEQYF; cdr3_nt: TGTGCCAGTAGTGCGGGTCCTTCCTACGAGCAGTACTTC
j_call: TRBJ2-3; v_call: TRBV27; clone_size: NA; d_call: NA; cdr3_aa: CASRPRLEDTQYF; cdr3_nt: TGTGCCAGCAGGCCCCGACTTGAAGATACGCAGTATTTT
j_call: TRBJ1-5; v_call: TRBV28; clone_size: NA; d_call: TRBD1; cdr3_aa: CASRTGEYSNQPQHF; cdr3_nt: TGTGCCAGCAGGACAGGGGAATATAGCAATCAGCCCCAGCATTTT
j_call: TRBJ1-1; v_call: TRBV19; clone_size: NA; d_call: TRBD1; cdr3_aa: CASNPWIRDRGDDTEAFF; cdr3_nt: TGTGCCAGTAACCCCTGGATTCGGGACAGGGGTGACGACACTGAAGCTTTCTTT
j_call: TRBJ2-7; v_call: TRBV19; clone_size: NA; d_call: TRBD1; cdr3_aa: CASSIGTGDYEQYF; cdr3_nt: TGTGCCAGTAGTATAGGGACAGGGGACTACGAGCAGTACTTC
j_call: TRBJ1-3; v_call: TRBV5-8; clone_size: few; d_call: NA; cdr3_aa: CASCGASTSGNTIYF; cdr3_nt: TGTGCCAGCTGTGGGGCCAGTACCTCTGGAAACACCATATATTTT